These T cell receptor beta chains were read from a single sample in a study of cytomegalovirus exposure and HLA in healthy donors. The assay was immunoSEQ multiplex PCR, and TCRdb's table has in-frame clones only and misses some. Among some 90,000 clones listed, roughly 73% were seen once. The sample consisted of PBMCs. The source of these receptors is a boy younger than 18 in good health and CMV-seronegative. CDR3s include the opening cysteine and the closing phenylalanine or tryptophan. Fields, in order: clone size, CDR3 length, D gene, J gene, V gene, CDR3 DNA, CDR3 protein. The D gene is left open where the match is weak. A row's size may be missing; if present it is once, few, many or a size class.

- | 15 | - | TRBJ2-6 | TRBV28 | TGTGCCAGCAGTCCCGCGATCTCTGGGGCCAACGTCCTGACTTTC | CASSPAISGANVLTF
- | 14 | - | TRBJ1-2 | TRBV27 | TGTGCCAGCAGTCTCACCGGCCTATCGGGAGGCTACACCTTC | CASSLTGLSGGYTF
- | 14 | - | TRBJ2-5 | TRBV18 | TGTGCCAGCTCACCAACGGGGAGTGGGGAGACCCAGTACTTC | CASSPTGSGETQYF
- | 14 | TRBD1 | TRBJ2-7 | TRBV30 | TGTGCCTGGAGTGGGACCCGGGACAGCTACGAGCAGTACTTC | CAWSGTRDSYEQYF
few | 14 | TRBD1 | TRBJ1-1 | TRBV29-1 | TGCAGCGCCGTGACAGGGAATTTAGGTACTGAAGCTTTCTTT | CSAVTGNLGTEAFF
- | 13 | - | TRBJ1-2 | TRBV30 | TGTGCCTGGAGATCGGGTATTAACTATGGCTACACCTTC | CAWRSGINYGYTF
- | 14 | - | TRBJ2-5 | TRBV29-1 | TGCAGCGTTGAACCGACGGGTGGGTGGGAGACCCAGTACTTC | CSVEPTGGWETQYF
- | 15 | TRBD1 | TRBJ1-6 | TRBV29-1 | TGCAGCGTTGGGGACCGGGGACAGGGTAATTCACCCCTCCACTTT | CSVGDRGQGNSPLHF
few | 13 | - | TRBJ1-5 | TRBV29-1 | TGCAGCGTTGAAGACAGGGCCAATCAGCCCCAGCATTTT | CSVEDRANQPQHF
- | 15 | - | TRBJ2-7 | TRBV7-2 | TGTGCCAGCAGCTTATCGGCGGGGCAGGCTTACGAGCAGTACTTC | CASSLSAGQAYEQYF
- | 14 | - | TRBJ1-2 | TRBV19 | TGTGCCAGCATCTATAATGAGTTCCCCGGTGGCTACACCTTC | CASIYNEFPGGYTF
- | 13 | - | TRBJ1-1 | TRBV5-4 | TGTGCCAGCAGCCCCCCAGGGGCTACTGAAGCTTTCTTT | CASSPPGATEAFF
- | 15 | TRBD2 | TRBJ2-1 | TRBV6-5 | TGTGCCAGCAGTTACGTCCGGGAGGGCCGGGGTGAGCAGTTCTTC | CASSYVREGRGEQFF
- | 14 | TRBD1 | TRBJ1-1 | TRBV9 | TGTGCCAGCAACCCGGGACAGCGGAACACTGAAGCTTTCTTT | CASNPGQRNTEAFF
- | 14 | - | TRBJ1-1 | TRBV28 | TGTGCCACCATGACAGGAAGGTTGAACACTGAAGCTTTCTTT | CATMTGRLNTEAFF
once | 14 | - | TRBJ1-1 | TRBV19 | TGTGCCAGTAGTATAGATCTATTCGAGGGAGAAGCTTTCTTT | CASSIDLFEGEAFF
- | 18 | TRBD1 | TRBJ1-4 | TRBV7-2 | TGTGCCAGCAGCTTAGCCCACCTGGGGACAGGGGTTAATGAAAAACTGTTTTTT | CASSLAHLGTGVNEKLFF
- | 13 | TRBD1 | TRBJ1-5 | TRBV30 | TGTGCCTGGGATGACAGGGACAATCAGCCCCAGCATTTT | CAWDDRDNQPQHF
- | 13 | TRBD1 | TRBJ2-7 | TRBV6-5 | TGTGCCAGCAGTTCGGACAGGGGAGGTGAGCAGTACTTC | CASSSDRGGEQYF
- | 11 | - | TRBJ1-2 | TRBV29-1 | TGCAGCGTTGACGAGATCTATGGCTACACCTTC | CSVDEIYGYTF
- | 13 | - | TRBJ2-5 | TRBV14 | TGTGCCAGCAGCCTGGACCGCGGGGAGACCCAGTACTTC | CASSLDRGETQYF
- | 15 | - | TRBJ1-2 | TRBV9 | TGTGCCACGGCCCGGAGGAGACACGGGGGGTATGGCTACACCTTC | CATARRRHGGYGYTF
- | 13 | - | TRBJ1-2 | TRBV7-9 | TGTGCCAGCAGCTTAGAACAGAACTATGGCTACACCTTC | CASSLEQNYGYTF
- | 14 | TRBD1 | TRBJ2-7 | TRBV25-1 | TGTGCCAGCAGCACCGCCGGGACAGGCTACGAGCAGTACTTC | CASSTAGTGYEQYF
- | 13 | - | TRBJ1-2 | TRBV7-9 | TGTGCCAGCAGCCCCGGGAGAAACTATGGCTACACCTTC | CASSPGRNYGYTF
- | 11 | - | TRBJ2-4 | TRBV5-4 | TGTGCCAGCAGCACCCAGGGCATTCAGTACTTC | CASSTQGIQYF
- | 16 | - | TRBJ2-7 | TRBV2 | TGTGCCAGCAGGGGAGGGTCGGGGGCAAGCTCCTACGAGCAGTACTTC | CASRGGSGASSYEQYF
- | 14 | - | TRBJ2-1 | TRBV6-1 | TGTGCCAATCCGTTGGGGCCCCCCTACAATGAGCAGTTCTTC | CANPLGPPYNEQFF
- | 15 | TRBD2 | TRBJ2-1 | TRBV4-3 | TGCGCCAGCAGCCAAGGACTAGCCAAAGGGAATGAGCAGTTCTTC | CASSQGLAKGNEQFF
- | 15 | TRBD1 | TRBJ1-2 | TRBV28 | TGTGCCAGCAGTTTATGGGAAACAGGGGGCTATGGCTACACCTTC | CASSLWETGGYGYTF
- | 15 | TRBD1 | TRBJ1-5 | TRBV15 | TGTGCCACCAGCGCCACAGGGGCCGGAAATCAGCCCCAGCATTTT | CATSATGAGNQPQHF
- | 14 | TRBD1 | TRBJ1-6 | TRBV13 | TGTGCCAGCAGCTCCGGGACAGGGGTTTCACCCCTCCACTTT | CASSSGTGVSPLHF
- | 14 | - | TRBJ1-2 | TRBV6-5 | TGTGCCAGCAGTCCCGTTCAGGGGTCTAAGGGCTACACCTTC | CASSPVQGSKGYTF
- | 13 | - | TRBJ1-2 | TRBV5-4 | TGTGCCAGCAGCCCCAGGGCCCGCGATGGCTACACCTTC | CASSPRARDGYTF
- | 16 | - | TRBJ2-1 | TRBV10-2 | TGCGCCAGCTCTCCTCCGGGGGACTCCCTTTACAATGAGCAGTTCTTC | CASSPPGDSLYNEQFF
- | 16 | - | TRBJ1-6 | TRBV21-1 | TGTGCCAGCAGCGCCCCAATCCAGGGGGCAGATTCACCCCTCCACTTT | CASSAPIQGADSPLHF
- | 16 | - | TRBJ1-6 | TRBV11-2 | TGTGCCAGCTCTGACAGAATGAGCTCCTATAATTCACCCCTCCACTTT | CASSDRMSSYNSPLHF
- | 14 | TRBD1 | TRBJ1-2 | TRBV4-3 | TGCGCCAGCAGCCAAAAGGGGGCGGGATATGGCTACACCTTC | CASSQKGAGYGYTF
- | 15 | - | TRBJ1-1 | TRBV25-1 | TGTGCCAGCAGTGAATCGGCGGGCGGTAGCACTGAAGCTTTCTTT | CASSESAGGSTEAFF
- | 14 | - | TRBJ1-5 | TRBV6-5 | TGTGCCAGCAGCCTCGGGACACTCAATCAGCCCCAGCATTTT | CASSLGTLNQPQHF
- | 14 | - | TRBJ1-6 | TRBV2 | TGTGCCAGCAGATCGTTATCCTATAATTCACCCCTCCACTTT | CASRSLSYNSPLHF
- | 12 | TRBD1 | TRBJ1-1 | TRBV7-9 | TGTGCCAGCAGCTACGGACAGGGGTTCGCTTTCTTT | CASSYGQGFAFF
- | 11 | - | TRBJ1-1 | TRBV30 | TGTGCCTGGGGGATTGGGGGGGGAGCTTTCTTT | CAWGIGGGAFF
- | 15 | - | TRBJ1-4 | TRBV4-3 | TGCGCCAGCAGCCAAGCGACATCAGGCGCAGAAAAACTGTTTTTT | CASSQATSGAEKLFF
- | 12 | - | TRBJ1-3 | TRBV30 | TGTGCCTGGAGTATATCTGGAAACACCATATATTTT | CAWSISGNTIYF
- | 13 | TRBD1 | TRBJ2-7 | TRBV6-5 | TGTGCCAGCAGGAGACAGGGATCGTACGAGCAGTACTTC | CASRRQGSYEQYF
- | 15 | TRBD2 | TRBJ2-3 | TRBV15 | TGTGCCACCAGCAGAGTAGCGGGGGGGCCAGATACGCAGTATTTT | CATSRVAGGPDTQYF
few | 15 | - | TRBJ1-6 | TRBV10-2 | TGCGCCAGCAGTGAGTCGGGCCCGGTGAGCTCACCCCTCCACTTT | CASSESGPVSSPLHF
- | 14 | - | TRBJ1-1 | TRBV10-3 | TGTGCCACCAAAGGGTCGGGGGTTTCTTTGAATGCTTTCTTT | CATKGSGVSLNAFF
few | 17 | - | TRBJ1-1 | TRBV7-2 | TGTGCCAGCAGCCCCCGGGGGGTTGGCAGGGGCCCCACTGAAGCTTTCTTT | CASSPRGVGRGPTEAFF
- | 15 | - | TRBJ2-7 | TRBV4-3 | TGCGCCAGCAGCCAGGGTTTAGGGGTGACCTACGAGCAGTACTTC | CASSQGLGVTYEQYF